The rows below give T cell receptor beta chains drawn from one sample of a study of lymphopenia after photon versus proton radiotherapy. Here immunoSEQ multiplex PCR was the method, and the copy in TCRdb shows in-frame clones only, minus some. The sample lists 20,000 to 25,000 clones, less than 85% seen once, with around 20% in the top ten. Sample: peripheral blood, taken from a patient treated with photon-based radiotherapy. These TCRs come from a man aged 55-75 years with pancreatic cancer. The CDR3 runs from the conserved cysteine through the conserved F or W. D genes are given only for firm matches. A row's size may be missing; if present it is once, few, many or a size class.

TGTGCCAGCAGCAAAGATTTATCCCCAGCCAGGAGCCGCACCGGGGAGCTGTTTTTT	CASSKDLSPARSRTGELFF	TRBJ2-2	-	-	TRBV21-1
TGTGCCAGCAGCCGTCGGGCTCAGGGGATTGAAGAGACCCAGTACTTC	CASSRRAQGIEETQYF	TRBJ2-5	-	-	TRBV7-3
TGTGCCAGCAGCTCAACCGGGGTCGCTGAGCAGTTCTTC	CASSSTGVAEQFF	TRBJ2-1	-	few	TRBV11-3
TGTGCCAGCAGGCACAGAGACTCCTACGAGCAGTACTTC	CASRHRDSYEQYF	TRBJ2-7	-	-	TRBV6-1
TGTGCCAGCTCACCCCGAGGGCTTGACGAGCAGTACTTC	CASSPRGLDEQYF	TRBJ2-7	-	-	TRBV18
TGTGCCACCAGCAGAGGGACTTCGGAGACCCAGTACTTC	CATSRGTSETQYF	TRBJ2-5	-	-	TRBV15
TGCGCCAGCAGCTTGGACAGGATTGGGGGCTACACCTTC	CASSLDRIGGYTF	TRBJ1-2	-	-	TRBV5-1
TGCGCCAGCAGCGAAAACACTGACAGATCACCCCTCCACTTT	CASSENTDRSPLHF	TRBJ1-6	-	once	TRBV5-1
TGCGCCAGCAGCTTGCGGTCAGGGGGGTTTTACTACGAGCAGTACTTC	CASSLRSGGFYYEQYF	TRBJ2-7	-	-	TRBV5-1
TGTGCCAGCAGCTATGATCTTACCTACGAGCAGTACTTC	CASSYDLTYEQYF	TRBJ2-7	-	-	TRBV5-6
TGTGCCAGCAGCTTGGGTGGGCCTGAAGCTTTCTTT	CASSLGGPEAFF	TRBJ1-1	-	-	TRBV5-6
TGTGCCAGCAGCCAAGGACTGACTAGCGCTAGCACAGATACGCAGTATTTT	CASSQGLTSASTDTQYF	TRBJ2-3	TRBD2	-	TRBV5-6
TGTGCCAGCAGTCCCCCCAGGGACCCCTACAATGAGCAGTTCTTC	CASSPPRDPYNEQFF	TRBJ2-1	-	-	TRBV28
TGTGCCAGCAGCTTAGGACGGGACGGTACTAGCACAGATACGCAGTATTTT	CASSLGRDGTSTDTQYF	TRBJ2-3	-	-	TRBV11-3
TGTGCCAGCAGCGTGACAGGGGACAACTATGGCTACACCTTC	CASSVTGDNYGYTF	TRBJ1-2	TRBD1	-	TRBV5-4